This TCR beta chain was obtained from a study of cytomegalovirus exposure and HLA in healthy donors. J gave up 5 bases and V 0 bases, and 4 bases lay outside the gene matches. The CDR3 is 15 residues long. CDR1 LNHNV and CDR2 YYDKDF come from the germline V gene (reference sequence). It was with 60 Vbeta and 13 Jbeta primers that the PCR ran. Libraries were prepared by immunoSEQ multiplex PCR; TCRdb keeps only in-frame clonotypes and omits some of them. The sample has 100,000 to 150,000 clones, approximately 80% seen once. The count of this clone is one. This TCR was sampled from a man in his fifties or sixties in good health and CMV-seropositive. Sample: PBMCs. The chain links TRBV15 to TRBJ1-2; 9 bases are a match to TRBD1. The CDR3: CATSREMGTGYGYTF. CDR3 DNA: TGTGCCACCAGCAGAGAGATGGGGACAGGGTATGGCTACACCTTC.